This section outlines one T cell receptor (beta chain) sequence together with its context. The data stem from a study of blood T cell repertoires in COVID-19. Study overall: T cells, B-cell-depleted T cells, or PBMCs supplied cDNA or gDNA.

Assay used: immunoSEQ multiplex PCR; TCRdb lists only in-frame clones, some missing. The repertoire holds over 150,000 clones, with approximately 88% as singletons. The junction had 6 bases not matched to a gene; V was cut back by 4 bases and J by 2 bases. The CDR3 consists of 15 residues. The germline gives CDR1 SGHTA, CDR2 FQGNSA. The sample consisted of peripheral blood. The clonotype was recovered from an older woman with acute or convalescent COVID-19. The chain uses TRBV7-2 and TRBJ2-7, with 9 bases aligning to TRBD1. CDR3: CASSSGTGIPYEQYF. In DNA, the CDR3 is TGTGCCAGCAGCTCCGGGACAGGGATCCCCTACGAGCAGTACTTC.